This TCR beta chain is from a study of T cell changes during pregnancy in multiple sclerosis. Germline V CDR1 and CDR2: MDHEN, SYDVKM. J lost 0 bases, V lost 6 bases, and 3 bases had no gene match. This CDR3 contains 15 residues. Only in-frame clones appear in the TCRdb table, and some are missing; sequencing was by immunoSEQ multiplex PCR. Of under 55,000 clones in the sample, roughly 93% were seen once. Sequenced sample: PBMCs (not recorded whether the cells were cultured). V is TRBV28 and J is TRBJ1-1, with 11 bases matching TRBD1. The receptor was derived from a female donor with multiple sclerosis, enrolled in a pregnancy study. CDR3: CASSGQGAMNTEAFF. CDR3 DNA sequence: TGTGCCAGCAGCGGACAGGGGGCCATGAACACTGAAGCTTTCTTT.